A selection of T cell receptor beta chains follows, all from one sample in a study of cytomegalovirus exposure and HLA in healthy donors. The method was immunoSEQ multiplex PCR; TCRdb's version includes in-frame clones alone and lacks a portion of them. The sample lists over 60,000 clones; around 72% were seen once. The sequenced sample consisted of PBMCs. The receptors stem from a male donor in good health and CMV-seropositive. Both conserved end residues are part of each CDR3. A D gene is named only where the DNA matches it firmly. Rows give clone size only sometimes, using once, few, many, or a class for an expanded clone.

v_gene	d_gene	abundance	j_gene	CDR3nt	CDR3aa
TRBV6-1	TRBD1	-	TRBJ2-1	TGTGCCAGCACTGGAGACAGGGTCGGGAATAATGAGCAGTTCTTC	CASTGDRVGNNEQFF
TRBV18	-	-	TRBJ1-1	TGTGCCAGCTCACCAATCCCCGAGGGAACTGAAGCTTTCTTT	CASSPIPEGTEAFF
TRBV5-1	TRBD1	-	TRBJ1-1	TGCGCCAGCAGCGGGGACAGAACGAACACTGAAGCTTTCTTT	CASSGDRTNTEAFF
TRBV7-2	-	-	TRBJ2-7	-	CASSFGTGAQMYF
TRBV5-1	TRBD1	-	TRBJ2-7	TGCGCCAGCAGCTTGGGACAGGGAACAAGACGCGAGCAGTACTTC	CASSLGQGTRREQYF
TRBV7-9	TRBD2	-	TRBJ2-1	TGTGCCAGCAGCCCTCCAGCGGGGAAGGACTACAATGAGCAGTTCTTC	CASSPPAGKDYNEQFF
TRBV2	TRBD2	few	TRBJ2-1	TGTGCCAGCAGTGGGACTAGCGGGAGAGGTGAGCAGTTCTTC	CASSGTSGRGEQFF
TRBV29-1	-	-	TRBJ2-4	TGCAGCGTAGTAACAGGGACCAAAAACATTCAGTACTTC	CSVVTGTKNIQYF
TRBV7-9	-	-	TRBJ2-5	TGTGCCAGCAGCTTAGCGTCCAGGGCTTACCAAGAGACCCAGTACTTC	CASSLASRAYQETQYF
TRBV30	-	few	TRBJ2-3	TGTGCCTGGAGTGTACGATTTGCGGATGATACGCAGTATTTT	CAWSVRFADDTQYF
TRBV4-1	TRBD2	-	TRBJ2-7	TGCGCCAGCAGCCAAGATCACAGCGGGAGCCCCTACGAGCAGTACTTC	CASSQDHSGSPYEQYF
TRBV6-5	-	-	TRBJ1-4	TGTGCCAGCAGGTCCACGGGGTATGGTGAAAAACTGTTTTTT	CASRSTGYGEKLFF
TRBV10-2	TRBD1	-	TRBJ1-2	TGCGCCAGCAGTGAACAGGGGTATGGCTACACCTTC	CASSEQGYGYTF
TRBV27	-	-	TRBJ1-1	TGTGCCAGCAGTTTGACGGCCCGGAGGACTGAAGCTTTCTTT	CASSLTARRTEAFF
TRBV5-1	TRBD1	-	TRBJ2-5	TGCGCCAGCAGCTTATATGGAACAGGGGGCGCTGGAGAGACCCAGTACTTC	CASSLYGTGGAGETQYF
TRBV7-9	-	-	TRBJ2-6	TGTGCCAGCGGAGGGCCGGGTACAAACTTTCTCTCTGGGGCCAACGTCCTGACTTTC	CASGGPGTNFLSGANVLTF
TRBV11-2	TRBD2	-	TRBJ2-3	TGTGCCAGCAGCGATGGACTAGCGGGGAGGGCAGATACGCAGTATTTT	CASSDGLAGRADTQYF
TRBV5-1	-	-	TRBJ2-3	TGCGCCAGCAGCTTGGATCTGGATACGCAGTATTTT	CASSLDLDTQYF
TRBV19	-	-	TRBJ2-7	TGTGCCAGTAGTATATCGGACACCTACGAGCAGTACTTC	CASSISDTYEQYF
TRBV4-3	-	-	TRBJ2-1	TGCGCCAGCAGCCGGGCTACCTACAATGAGCAGTTCTTC	CASSRATYNEQFF
TRBV7-6	TRBD2	-	TRBJ2-1	TGTGCCAGCAGCTTAGGCGGGAGACCCTCCTACAATGAGCAGTTCTTC	CASSLGGRPSYNEQFF
TRBV5-1	-	-	TRBJ2-7	TGCGCCAGCAGCCGGGGGGCAGAAGACGAGCAGTACTTC	CASSRGAEDEQYF
TRBV7-3	-	-	TRBJ1-4	TGTGCCAGCAGCCGTTTGGGGGGGCCTAATGAAAAACTGTTTTTT	CASSRLGGPNEKLFF
TRBV6-7	-	-	TRBJ2-7	TGTGCCAGCAGTCCCCCGGACAGAACTTCCTACGAGCAGTACTTC	CASSPPDRTSYEQYF
TRBV6-5	-	-	TRBJ1-1	TGTGCCAGCCCTTTCCCTGAAGCTTTCTTT	CASPFPEAFF
TRBV6-1	TRBD2	-	TRBJ2-3	TGTGCCAGCAGTGTTGGGACTAACACAGATACGCAGTATTTT	CASSVGTNTDTQYF
TRBV10-3	-	few	TRBJ2-7	TGTGCCATCAGTGAGTGGGCGAGTCCCTACGAGCAGTACTTC	CAISEWASPYEQYF
TRBV11-2	TRBD2	-	TRBJ2-1	TGTGCCAGCAGCTTACTCGCGGGAGGTTATAATGAGCAGTTCTTC	CASSLLAGGYNEQFF
TRBV9	-	-	TRBJ1-4	TGTGCCAGCAGCGTAGGTCCCCCCCGGGGGAATGAAAAACTGTTTTTT	CASSVGPPRGNEKLFF
TRBV7-9	TRBD1	-	TRBJ2-1	TGTGCCAGCACCTATGAGACAGGGTACAATGAGCAGTTCTTC	CASTYETGYNEQFF
TRBV5-6	-	once	TRBJ1-2	TGTGCCAGCAGCAGCGCCTTTTCCAAGGCCCTCTATGGCTACACCTTC	CASSSAFSKALYGYTF
TRBV19	-	-	TRBJ2-1	TGTGCCAGTAGTAATGAGGGCCGAAGCTCCTACAATGAGCAGTTCTTC	CASSNEGRSSYNEQFF
TRBV6-1	TRBD2	-	TRBJ2-7	TGTGCCAGCAGTGGCGGGACTAGCGGGTTGGGCAACGAGCAGTACTTC	CASSGGTSGLGNEQYF
TRBV5-1	TRBD2	-	TRBJ2-5	TGCGCCAGCAGCTCTCCTAGCGGGAGGTTGAACAGCCAAGAGACCCAGTACTTC	CASSSPSGRLNSQETQYF
TRBV6-5	-	-	TRBJ1-5	TGTGCCAGCAGTTACAGGAGGGGGGGAAATCAGCCCCAGCATTTT	CASSYRRGGNQPQHF
TRBV5-1	-	-	TRBJ2-2	TGCGCCAGCAGCTCAAACACCGGGGAGCTGTTTTTT	CASSSNTGELFF
TRBV7-2	TRBD1	-	TRBJ2-4	TGTGCCAGCAGCTCTGGGGCCGGACAGGGCATAGCCAAAAACATTCAGTACTTC	CASSSGAGQGIAKNIQYF